The 26 T cell receptor beta chains reported below all come from one sample, sequenced in a study of molecular identifiers for immune sequencing clone quantification. Using its own MiXCR run on the PCR reads, TCRdb lists one record per CDR3 protein. Of a few hundred thousand distinct CDR3 sequences listed, about a quarter are singletons. Sequencing was carried out using naive CD8+ T cells from blood, with Jurkat cell RNA spiked in. Noted subset: FACS-sorted CD8+CD4-CCR7+CD45RA+ naive T cells. The receptors derive from a human donor in good health. Some libraries in this study had Jurkat cell RNA spiked in.

This clonotype has a handful of counts. This chain uses TRBV20-1 with TRBJ2-1; 9 nucleotides match TRBD2. The CDR3 loop spans 14 amino acids. The V segment lost 4 bases and the J segment 7 bases; nucleotides outside the gene matches: 8. Germline lookup yields CDR1 DFQATT and CDR2 SNEGSKA (reference sequence). This CDR3 reads CSAMRGGNVNEQFF. Written as DNA, the CDR3 is TGCAGTGCTATGCGGGGGGGCAATGTAAATGAGCAGTTCTTC.

The chain uses TRBV13 and TRBJ1-2, with no clear D. With 1 base removed from V and 6 bases from J, the gap between germline ends came to 9 bases. Germline V lookup: CDR1 PRHDT, CDR2 FYEKMQ (reference sequence). The CDR3 contains 13 residues. CDR3 DNA: TGTGCCAGCAGCTTAGTCTCCGACGATGGCTACACCTTC. Protein: CASSLVSDDGYTF.

As regards this clonotype: A much larger clone differs by one base, so this may be a read error. No conserved phenylalanine or tryptophan ends this CDR3, so it is likely a read error. This sequence joins TRBV29-1 and TRBJ1-1; D unclear. This CDR3 has 11 residues. CDR1 and CDR2 from the germline V gene are SQVTM and ANQGSEA. V was trimmed by 1 base and J by 8 bases, leaving 8 bases between them. The CDR3 sequence is CSVEVMGEAFL. As DNA, the CDR3 is TGCAGCGTTGAAGTAATGGGGGAAGCTTTCCTT.

The rearrangement links TRBV7-6 to TRBJ1-1; 8 bases align to TRBD1. The germline V gene encodes CDR1 SGHVS and CDR2 FNYEAQ. The CDR3 is 15 residues long. V shed 5 bases and J 4 bases; nucleotides not matched to a gene: 9. This CDR3 reads CASSPIDRGGTEAFF. CDR3 sequence (DNA): TGTGCCAGCAGCCCTATTGACAGGGGCGGCACTGAAGCTTTCTTT.

Of note for this clonotype: A much larger clone sits a single nucleotide away, making a read error possible. V and J are TRBV29-1 and TRBJ2-3, with 10 bases identical to TRBD1. J was trimmed by 1 base and V by 6 bases; bases with no gene match: 1. Germline values: CDR1 SQVTM, CDR2 ANQGSEA. There are 13 residues in the CDR3. The CDR3 DNA follows: TGCAGCGTGGGGACAGGGGGCACAGATACGCAGTATTTT. This encodes CSVGTGGTDTQYF.

The V gene is TRBV6-5, the J gene TRBJ2-3; 11 bases are shared with TRBD2. In germline, CDR1 is MNHEY, CDR2 SVGAGI. The CDR3 loop spans 14 amino acids. After removal of 5 bases from V and 5 bases from J, the junction contained 3 bases not matched to a gene. The CDR3 reads CASSQLAGVDTQYF. The CDR3 bases are TGTGCCAGCAGTCAACTAGCGGGGGTAGATACGCAGTATTTT.

The V gene is TRBV6-5, the J gene TRBJ2-1; tentatively, D is TRBD2 (6 bases). This CDR3 has 15 residues. Per germline, CDR1 MNHEY and CDR2 SVGAGI. Trimming pared 2 bases from V and 9 bases from J, leaving 17 bases between. The CDR3, as DNA: TGTGCCAGCAGTTACGGGAGGTCGGAGGAGGGTGAGCAGTTCTTC. This codes for CASSYGRSEEGEQFF.

The CDR3 sequence: CASSYLQGAEADTQYF. CDR3 DNA: TGTGCCAGCAGTTACCTACAGGGGGCTGAAGCAGATACGCAGTATTTT. The chain combines TRBV6-2 or TRBV6-3 with TRBJ2-3, with 9 nucleotides matching TRBD1. This CDR3 has 16 residues. Germline V CDR1 and CDR2: MNHEY, SVGEGT. With 2 bases clipped from V and 4 bases from J, the junction kept 7 bases outside the gene matches.

This clonotype was recorded at least ten times. The chain combines TRBV5-1 with TRBJ1-3; TRBD1 matches 9 bases. Trimming at V came to 4 bases and at J to 1 base, leaving 3 bases not matched to a gene. Germline V gene sequence: CDR1 SGHRS, CDR2 YFSETQ. The CDR3 contains 15 residues. The CDR3 coding sequence is TGCGCCAGCAGCCTGGACAGGGGATCTGGAAACACCATATATTTT. Its protein product is CASSLDRGSGNTIYF.

Points on this clonotype: Since a much larger clone is just one base distant, this may be a read error. This chain uses TRBV4-3 with TRBJ2-5; D uncertain. CDR1 and CDR2 from the germline V gene are LGHNA and YSLEER. The CDR3 totals 14 residues. In nucleotides, the CDR3 is TGCGCCAGCAGCCAAGGAGTCAGCCAAGAGCCCCAGTACTTC. It translates to CASSQGVSQEPQYF.

The chain has TRBV27 and TRBJ2-7; TRBD1 matches at 7 bases. Germline V gene sequence: CDR1 MNHEY, CDR2 SMNVEV (reference sequence). The CDR3 has 15 residues. The ends lost 5 bases at V and 2 bases at J; junction bases unmatched: 9. CDR3 region: CASSMSGTVTYEQYF. The CDR3 nucleotides are TGTGCCAGCAGTATGTCCGGGACAGTTACCTACGAGCAGTACTTC.

This clonotype was counted only a few times. The chain is built from TRBV27 and TRBJ2-3; 7 nucleotides match TRBD1. The germline gives CDR1 MNHEY, CDR2 SMNVEV (reference sequence). The ends lost 6 bases at V and 1 base at J; junction bases unmatched: 16. This CDR3 has 18 amino acids. This chain's CDR3 is CASRPGTADSPRTDTQYF. The CDR3, as DNA: TGTGCCAGCAGGCCAGGGACAGCCGATTCCCCACGCACAGATACGCAGTATTTT.

V usage is TRBV4-3 and J usage is TRBJ2-2; no definite D call. CDR1 LGHNA and CDR2 YSLEER come from the germline V gene. The ends were cut back, 1 base at V and 6 bases at J, with 15 bases in the middle. The CDR3 has 16 amino acids. The CDR3 loop is CASSQASLGLAGELFF. The CDR3, as DNA: TGCGCCAGCAGCCAAGCCTCCCTTGGCCTGGCCGGGGAGCTGTTTTTT.

This clonotype was seen ten or more times. The rearrangement uses TRBV7-9 and TRBJ2-6, with D unresolved. The CDR3 consists of 17 residues. V shed 1 base and J shed 0 bases, with 10 bases lying between them. Germline values: CDR1 SEHNR, CDR2 FQNEAQ (reference sequence). The CDR3 region has the DNA TGTGCCAGCAGCTTAGTTATGGTCACCTCTGGGGCCAACGTCCTGACTTTC. The encoded protein is CASSLVMVTSGANVLTF.

This clonotype was seen a few times. The rearrangement uses TRBV9 and TRBJ2-3; a weak D match, TRBD2 (7 bases). The ends were cut back, 0 bases at V and 11 bases at J, with 13 bases in the middle. There are 13 residues in the CDR3. Germline V gene data show CDR1 as SGDLS and CDR2 as YYNGEE. Written as DNA, the CDR3 is TGTGCCAGCAGCGTAGAAGGGGGGGCAAAGCAGTATTTT. Its protein product is CASSVEGGAKQYF.

The rearrangement uses TRBV5-5 and TRBJ2-5, with 13 bases that match TRBD2. This CDR3 region has 17 residues. Germline assignment: CDR1 SGHKS and CDR2 YYEKEE (reference sequence). J gave up 3 bases and V 5 bases, and 10 bases lay outside the gene matches. The CDR3 loop reads CASRPPGLAGEKETQYF. The CDR3 DNA is TGTGCCAGCAGGCCACCCGGACTAGCGGGGGAGAAAGAGACCCAGTACTTC.

The gene calls are TRBV28 and TRBJ2-1; D is perhaps TRBD1 (5 bases). Germline V lookup: CDR1 MDHEN, CDR2 SYDVKM. Trimming cost V 2 bases and J 7 bases, with 15 bases left between them. The CDR3 length is 15 residues. CDR3 bases: TGTGCCAGCAGTTTAGGGTTAGGGGTGGGGAATGAGCAGTTCTTC. It codes for CASSLGLGVGNEQFF. The whole variable domain, remainder taken from reference TRBV28 and TRBJ2-1, is DVKVTQSSRYLVKRTGEKVFLECVQDMDHENMFWYRQDPGLGLRLIYFSYDVKMKEKGDIPEGYSVSREKKERFSLILESASTNQTSMYLCASSLGLGVGNEQFFGPGTRLTVL.

The chain recombines TRBV24-1 with TRBJ2-2, with TRBD1 matching over 10 bases. The germline gives CDR1 KGHDR, CDR2 SFDVKD. This CDR3 region has 14 residues. V gave up 9 bases and J gave up 6 bases; unmatched junction bases: 6. This CDR3 is CATARDRGAGELFF. The CDR3 bases are TGTGCCACCGCCCGGGACAGGGGCGCCGGGGAGCTGTTTTTT.

This clonotype occurred a few times. The V call is TRBV7-9, the J call TRBJ1-1, with TRBD1 identical over 10 bases. Per germline, CDR1 SEHNR and CDR2 FQNEAQ (reference sequence). J was trimmed by 0 bases and V by 5 bases; bases with no gene match: 6. This CDR3 spans 16 amino acids. CDR3 residues: CASSPTGQGLNTEAFF. CDR3 nucleotide sequence: TGTGCCAGCAGCCCGACGGGACAGGGGTTGAACACTGAAGCTTTCTTT.

As regards this clonotype: The junction differs from germline at one of its ends, possibly a read error. V gene TRBV12-3 or TRBV12-4 combines with J gene TRBJ1-6; 8 bases align to TRBD1. The CDR3 has 16 residues. CDR3 amino acids: CASSRDRTSYTSPLHF. For the CDR3, the DNA is TGTGCCAGCAGCAGGGACAGGACCTCCTATACTTCACCCCTCCACTTT.

The CDR3 DNA is TGTGCCAGCAGCGCAAGTGGGGGCCAAGAGACCCAGTACTTC. Translating gives CASSASGGQETQYF. This chain joins TRBV7-3 and TRBJ2-5; D could derive from TRBD1 or TRBD2 (5 bases each). Germline loops: CDR1 SGHTA, CDR2 FQGTGA. Trimming removed 5 bases from V and 1 base from J, with 11 bases in between. The CDR3 is 14 residues long. The variable domain in full, with the rest retrieved from reference TRBV7-3 and TRBJ2-5, is GAGVSQTPSNKVTEKGKYVELRCDPISGHTALYWYRQSLGQGPEFLIYFQGTGAADDSGLPNDRFFAVRPEGSVSTLKIQRTERGDSAVYLCASSASGGQETQYFGPGTRLLVL.

This clonotype was picked up many times. This chain uses TRBV7-9 with TRBJ2-4; D call uncertain. Trimming pared 4 bases from V and 0 bases from J, leaving 10 bases between. The CDR3 runs to 15 residues. Germline V gene sequence: CDR1 SEHNR, CDR2 FQNEAQ (reference sequence). Here the CDR3 reads CASSSYSRAKNIQYF. CDR3 nucleotide sequence: TGTGCCAGCAGCTCGTACAGCAGAGCCAAAAACATTCAGTACTTC.

Concerning this clonotype: The conserved closing phenylalanine or tryptophan is absent in this CDR3, likely reflecting a read error. The V and J genes are TRBV7-6 and TRBJ2-7, with D possibly being TRBD1 or TRBD2 (5 bases each). V lost 0 bases, J lost 3 bases, and 9 bases lay in between. CDR1 is SGHVS and CDR2 is FNYEAQ in the germline V gene. This CDR3 has 14 amino acids. The CDR3 coding sequence is TGTGCCAGCAGCTTAGCCGGGGCCGGCTACGAGCAGTACTCC. This encodes CASSLAGAGYEQYS.

A remark on this clonotype: This may stem from a read error, because a much larger clone lies one nucleotide away. The chain links TRBV10-3 to TRBJ1-1, with D possibly TRBD1 on 6 matching bases. Trimming shortened V by 4 bases and J by 3 bases, and 12 bases separated the two germline ends. Germline-derived CDR1 and CDR2 are ENHRY and SYGVKD. The CDR3 totals 14 residues. Written as DNA, the CDR3 is TGTGCCATCAGTGGAAAGGGGGTAGACACTGAAGCTTTCTTT. Translation gives CAISGKGVDTEAFF.

This clonotype has at least ten counts. The genes are TRBV29-1 and TRBJ1-1; D is perhaps TRBD1 (5 bases). This CDR3 has 12 amino acids. The V end lost 8 bases, the J end lost 1 base, and 11 bases lay between the germline ends. Germline CDR1 SQVTM, CDR2 ANQGSEA. The CDR3 DNA is TGCAGCACGGGACGGACGAACACTGAAGCTTTCTTT. Translated, it gives CSTGRTNTEAFF.

This clonotype was detected many times. The rearrangement links TRBV7-6 to TRBJ2-7; D not resolved. V lost 4 bases, J lost 6 bases, and 13 bases lay in between. Germline V gives CDR1 SGHVS, CDR2 FNYEAQ. The CDR3 has 13 residues. CDR3 protein: CASSYSLWGEQYF. The CDR3, as DNA: TGTGCCAGCAGCTATTCTCTCTGGGGCGAGCAGTACTTC. The full variable domain, its missing parts supplied by reference TRBV7-6 and TRBJ2-7, is GAGVSQSPRYKVTKRGQDVALRCDPISGHVSLYWYRQALGQGPEFLTYFNYEAQQDKSGLPNDRFSAERPEGSISTLTIQRTEQRDSAMYRCASSYSLWGEQYFGPGTRLTVT.